These T cell receptor beta chains were read from a single sample in a study of T cell clusters in autoimmune cytopenias. After re-calling the multiplex PCR reads, TCRdb lists one entry per CDR3 protein, DNA absent. In all, the sample yields some 7,000 distinct CDR3 sequences. Another study also made use of these data, one on T cell repertoires in aging, cancer and after chemotherapy.

The sample comprised peripheral blood. The receptors were sampled from a human donor in good health. Both conserved end residues are part of each CDR3. Size tells how often a clone was seen (once, few, many) or the class of an expanded clone, and some rows leave it out.

v_gene,j_gene,abundance,CDR3aa
TRBV6-5,TRBJ1-3,.,CAISEGTGGNTIYF
TRBV5-6,TRBJ2-3,.,CASSSTGLIDTQYF
TRBV18,TRBJ1-1,.,CASSPWDFGEAFF
TRBV29-1,TRBJ2-3,medium-sized,CSVSMVLAGDTQYF
TRBV12-3/TRBV12-4,TRBJ2-1,.,CASSRGTGGNEQFF
TRBV19,TRBJ1-5,.,CASNSGASNQPQHF
TRBV5-6,TRBJ2-2,medium-sized,CASSLVDRGNTGELFF
TRBV6-5,TRBJ1-5,medium-sized,CASSAGTGNGQPQHF
TRBV6-5,TRBJ2-5,.,CASSYWPAGTQYF
TRBV5-4,TRBJ2-3,.,CASSVGLAENTDTQYF
TRBV27,TRBJ1-2,.,CASSFGSHLGSYTF
TRBV20-1,TRBJ1-5,.,CSAREGASNQPQHF